The entry below describes one TCR beta chain. The germline CDR1 and CDR2 sequences are GTSNPN and SVGIG (reference sequence). Trimming took off 5 bases at V and 1 base at J, with 3 bases between the two ends. The CDR3 spans 11 residues. The source of the sample is a study of blood T cell repertoires in COVID-19. Authors' processing steps: By means of reference gene primer amplification, nucleated cell counts were estimated. Produced via immunoSEQ multiplex PCR; TCRdb's table is partial and in-frame only. The DNA was the basis for D and trimming; V, J and clone size are from that table. The table has roughly 330,000 clones, about 87% seen once.

This chain connects TRBV30 to TRBJ1-3; D is ambiguous. The sample was PBMCs or T cells enriched from blood (not recorded which). The clonotype comes from a woman in her twenties or thirties who had recovered from COVID-19. This chain's CDR3 is CAWLSGNTIYF. The CDR3 DNA sequence: TGTGCCTGGCTATCTGGAAACACCATATATTTT.